This TCR beta chain was captured in a study of a mutant IDH1 vaccine in newly diagnosed glioma. Turning to the study itself: Patients received eight vaccinations in weeks 1, 3, 5, 7, 11, 15, 19, 23. Standard pretreatment was either radiotherapy, temozolomide, or, for most, radiochemotherapy with temozolomide. The initiation of vaccination occurred 4-6 weeks after radiotherapy alone, or with temozolomide cycles. Points from the study as a whole: Pseudoprogression appeared independent of alterations in top peripheral clonotypes.

Time point defined: week 23, last vaccination. Doses comprised 300 ug of mutant IDH1 20-mer peptide each, plus topical imiquimod. Method: immunoSEQ multiplex PCR; TCRdb's copy keeps in-frame clones and lacks some. The table includes tens of thousands of clones, around 80% detected once. In the case of this clone: Antigen specificity is unknown.

Germline CDR1 SGHTA, CDR2 FQGNSA. The V and J ends lost 2 bases and 8 bases, in that order; junction bases with no gene match: 17. This CDR3 comprises 18 residues. Sequenced here: PBMCs, sampled from a glioma patient whose treatment included an IDH1 peptide vaccine. The receptor was isolated from a woman aged 18-35 years with glioma. V usage is TRBV7-2 and J usage is TRBJ2-1; the match to TRBD1 covers 8 bases. The CDR3 DNA sequence: TGTGCCAGCAGCTTAAGCGGAGTCAGGGGGCGCGTAAGGGATGAGCAGTTCTTC. It specifies CASSLSGVRGRVRDEQFF.